This TCR beta chain is drawn from a study of regulatory T cells in long-lasting Graves disease. Turning to the study itself: New Graves' disease cases had less than 3 months of antithyroid drugs.

CDR1 and CDR2 from the germline V gene are SGHAT and FQNNGV. This CDR3 spans 15 amino acids. The V and J ends lost 5 bases and 5 bases, in that order; junction bases with no gene match: 9. The time point: newly diagnosed GD, antithyroid drugs for less than 3 months. From PBMCs, RNA was extracted and then used to make the TCR library. An endocrinology unit in Xi'an, China, supplied the patients. This clonotype showed up just a few times. With iRepertoire HTBI primers and Arm-PCR of CDR3 regions, TCR beta libraries were built. In the original processing: Taken together, the samples had 55 to 70 TRBV and 15 or so TRBJ segments identified. TCRdb re-analysed the multiplex PCR reads in MiXCR, keeping a single row per CDR3 protein. None of the V and J calls come from the authors' own analysis; TCRdb made them. In the table there are more than 450,000 distinct CDR3 sequences, roughly 15% of which are singletons.

This sample also appeared in a second study, on T cells in Graves' hyperthyroidism and ophthalmopathy. Per that paper: Researchers found most expanded thyroid clonotypes above 0.001 in blood as well.

The source is a man aged 35 to 55 with Graves disease. The rearrangement links TRBV11-2 to TRBJ1-2; 9 positions match TRBD1. The sample was peripheral blood mononuclear cells (PBMCs), taken at new diagnosis, from a patient treated with antithyroid drugs. This CDR3 is CASSRADRGSYGYTF. The CDR3 DNA reads as TGTGCCAGCAGCCGTGCGGACAGGGGAAGTTATGGCTACACCTTC.